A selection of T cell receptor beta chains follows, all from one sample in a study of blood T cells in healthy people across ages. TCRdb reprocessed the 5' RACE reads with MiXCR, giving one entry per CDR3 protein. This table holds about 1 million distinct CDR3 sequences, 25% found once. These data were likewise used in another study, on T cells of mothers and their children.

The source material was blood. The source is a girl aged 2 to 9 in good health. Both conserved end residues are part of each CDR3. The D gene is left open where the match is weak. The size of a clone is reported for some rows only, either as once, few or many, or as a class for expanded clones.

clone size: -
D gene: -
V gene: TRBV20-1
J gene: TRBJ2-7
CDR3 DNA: TGCAGTGCCGCTAGGAGCTCCTACGAGCAGTACTTC
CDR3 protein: CSAARSSYEQYF

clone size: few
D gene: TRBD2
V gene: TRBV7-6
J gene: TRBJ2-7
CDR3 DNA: TGTGCCAGCAGCTTTACTAGCGGGGAGAACGAGCAGTACTTC
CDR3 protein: CASSFTSGENEQYF

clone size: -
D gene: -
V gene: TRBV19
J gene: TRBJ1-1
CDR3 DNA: TGTGCCACTTGGAGAGGGACTGAAGCTTTCTTT
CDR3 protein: CATWRGTEAFF

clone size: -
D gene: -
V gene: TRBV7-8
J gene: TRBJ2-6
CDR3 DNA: TGTGCCAGCAGCTTTAAAGGTGGTAACTCTGGGGCCAACGTCCTGACTTTC
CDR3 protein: CASSFKGGNSGANVLTF

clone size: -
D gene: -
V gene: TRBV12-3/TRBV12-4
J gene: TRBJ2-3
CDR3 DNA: TGTGCCAGCAGGAACCCTGCCCGGACAGATACAGATACGCAGTATTTT
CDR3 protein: CASRNPARTDTDTQYF

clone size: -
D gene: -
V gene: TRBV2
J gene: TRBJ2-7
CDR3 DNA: TGTGCCAGCAAAGAGACCCACTACGAGCAGTACTTC
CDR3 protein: CASKETHYEQYF

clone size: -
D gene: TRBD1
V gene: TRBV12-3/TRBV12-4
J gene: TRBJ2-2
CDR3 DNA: TGTGCCAGCAGTCTAGACAGGGGGCATACCGGGGAGCTGTTTTTT
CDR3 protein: CASSLDRGHTGELFF

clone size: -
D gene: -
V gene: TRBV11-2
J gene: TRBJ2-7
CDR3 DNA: TGTGCCAGCAGCTTAGACTGGGCCTACGAGCAGTACTTC
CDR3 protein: CASSLDWAYEQYF

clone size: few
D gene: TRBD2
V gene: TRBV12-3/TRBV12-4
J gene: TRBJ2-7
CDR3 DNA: TGTGTCAGCAGCGGTAGCGGGAGATTCTACGAGCAGTACTTC
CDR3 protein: CVSSGSGRFYEQYF

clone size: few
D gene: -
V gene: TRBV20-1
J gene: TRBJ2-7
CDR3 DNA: TGCAGTGCTTCGACTAACTCCTACGAGCAGTACTTC
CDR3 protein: CSASTNSYEQYF

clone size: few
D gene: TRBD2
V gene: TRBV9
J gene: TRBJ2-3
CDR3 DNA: TGTGCCAGCAGCGTTAGCGGGTCTAGCACAGATACGCAGTATTTT
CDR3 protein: CASSVSGSSTDTQYF

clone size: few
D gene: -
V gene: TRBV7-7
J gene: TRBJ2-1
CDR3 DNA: TGTGCTAGCAGCTTATGTTTAGGTTCCTACAATGAGCAGTTCTTC
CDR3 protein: CASSLCLGSYNEQFF

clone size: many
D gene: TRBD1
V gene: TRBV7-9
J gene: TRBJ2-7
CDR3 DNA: TGTGCCAGCAGCTCCACAGGGGGCCGTGTCGAGCAGTACTTC
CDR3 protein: CASSSTGGRVEQYF

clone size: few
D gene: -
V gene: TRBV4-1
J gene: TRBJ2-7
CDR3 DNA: TGCGCCAGCAGCCAAGGACAGGCCGGATACGAGCAGTACTTC
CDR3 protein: CASSQGQAGYEQYF

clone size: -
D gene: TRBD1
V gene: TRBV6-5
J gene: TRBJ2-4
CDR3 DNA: TGTGCCAGCAAATCCGGGACAGGGAAGGACAAAAACATTCAGTACTTC
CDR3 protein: CASKSGTGKDKNIQYF

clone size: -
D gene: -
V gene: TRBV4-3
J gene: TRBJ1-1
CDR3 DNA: TGCGCCAGCAGCCATGGAGACGGGACTGAAGCTTTCTTT
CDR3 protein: CASSHGDGTEAFF

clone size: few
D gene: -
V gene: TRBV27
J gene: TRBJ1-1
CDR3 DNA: TGTGCCAGCAGTCCCGATCCAGGGAACACTGAAGCTTTCTTT
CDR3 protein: CASSPDPGNTEAFF

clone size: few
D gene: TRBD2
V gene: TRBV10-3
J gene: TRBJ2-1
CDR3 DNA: TGTGCCATCAGAAGCGGGGTCTCCTACAATGAGCAGTTCTTC
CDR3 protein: CAIRSGVSYNEQFF

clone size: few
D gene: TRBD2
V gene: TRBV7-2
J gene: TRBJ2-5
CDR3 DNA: TGTGCCAGCAGCCCCGGACTAGCCCGTACCCAGTACTTC
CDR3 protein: CASSPGLARTQYF

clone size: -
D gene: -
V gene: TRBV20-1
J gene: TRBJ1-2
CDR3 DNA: TGCAGTGCTAGTGGGGGAGGATATGGCTACACCTTC
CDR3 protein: CSASGGGYGYTF

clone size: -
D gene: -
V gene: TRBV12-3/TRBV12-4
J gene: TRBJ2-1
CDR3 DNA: TGTGCCAGCAGGCCAGAGGGGGGACTGGGTGAGCAGTTCTTC
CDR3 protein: CASRPEGGLGEQFF

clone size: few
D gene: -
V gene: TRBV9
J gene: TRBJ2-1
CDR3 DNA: TGTGCCAGCAGCGTAGAGGTCTCCTACAATGAGCAGTTCTTC
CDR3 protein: CASSVEVSYNEQFF

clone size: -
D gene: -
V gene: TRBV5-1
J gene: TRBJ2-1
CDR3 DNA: TGCGCCAGCAGCCCCGGGGGTAGGGGACAGAGCTCCTACAATGAGCAGTTCTTC
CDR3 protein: CASSPGGRGQSSYNEQFF

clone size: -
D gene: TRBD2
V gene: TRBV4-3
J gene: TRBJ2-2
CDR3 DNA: TGCGCCAGCAGCCCTAGCGGGGTGAACACCGGGGAGCTGTTTTTT
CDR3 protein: CASSPSGVNTGELFF

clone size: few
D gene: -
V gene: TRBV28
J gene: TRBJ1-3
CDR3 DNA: TGTGCCAGCAGTTTATTGTATGCGAACACCATATATTTT
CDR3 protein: CASSLLYANTIYF

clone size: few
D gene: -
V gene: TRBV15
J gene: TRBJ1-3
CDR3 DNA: TGTGCCACCAGCAGAGGGAACACCATATATTTT
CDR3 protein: CATSRGNTIYF

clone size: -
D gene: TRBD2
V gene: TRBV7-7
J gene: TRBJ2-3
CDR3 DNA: TGTGCTAGCAGCTCCGGGACTAGCGACACAGATACGCAGTATTTT
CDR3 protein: CASSSGTSDTDTQYF

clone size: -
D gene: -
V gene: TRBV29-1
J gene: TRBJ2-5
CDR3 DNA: TGCAGTCATGGAGGGTCCCAAGAGACCCAGTACTTC
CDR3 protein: CSHGGSQETQYF

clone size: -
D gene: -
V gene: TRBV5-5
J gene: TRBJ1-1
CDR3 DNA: TGTGCCAGCAGCTTCCATCCTCGGTCGGCTTTCTTT
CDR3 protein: CASSFHPRSAFF

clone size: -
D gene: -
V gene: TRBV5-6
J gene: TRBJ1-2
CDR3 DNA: TGTGCCAGCAGCTCCGCCGCCGGCTACACCTTC
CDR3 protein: CASSSAAGYTF

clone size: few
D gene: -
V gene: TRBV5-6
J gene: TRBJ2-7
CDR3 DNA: TGTGCCAGCAGCTGGATAGGGGCGAAGGCCGAGCAGTACTTC
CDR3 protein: CASSWIGAKAEQYF

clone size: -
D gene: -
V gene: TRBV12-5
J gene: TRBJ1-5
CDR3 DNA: TGTGCTAGTGGTTCATCAGAGGATCAGCCCCAGCATTTT
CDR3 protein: CASGSSEDQPQHF

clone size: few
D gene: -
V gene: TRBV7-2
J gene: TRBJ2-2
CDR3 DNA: TGTGCCAGCAGCCCGCTCCATTCCACCGGGGAGCTGTTTTTT
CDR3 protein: CASSPLHSTGELFF

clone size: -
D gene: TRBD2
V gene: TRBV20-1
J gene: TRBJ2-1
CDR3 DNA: TGCAGTGCTAGAGATCCCACACTAGCGGGAGAGGGGTACAATGAGCAGTTCTTC
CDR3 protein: CSARDPTLAGEGYNEQFF

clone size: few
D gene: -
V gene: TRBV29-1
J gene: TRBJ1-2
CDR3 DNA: TGCAGCGTTGAGCTGGGAGACTATGGCTACACCTTC
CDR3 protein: CSVELGDYGYTF

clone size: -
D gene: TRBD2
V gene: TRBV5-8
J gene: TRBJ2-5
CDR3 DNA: TGTGCCAGCAGCTCAAAATTCGGTTACGGACTAGCGGGGGTACAAGAGACCCAGTACTTC
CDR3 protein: CASSSKFGYGLAGVQETQYF

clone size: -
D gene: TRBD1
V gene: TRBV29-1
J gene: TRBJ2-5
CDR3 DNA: TGCAGCCACGTGACAGGGAGAGAGACCCAGTACTTC
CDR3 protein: CSHVTGRETQYF

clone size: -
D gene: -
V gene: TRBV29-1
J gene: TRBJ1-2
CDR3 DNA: TGCAGCGTTAAATTCCCGGGGGTAGATTATGGCTACACCTTC
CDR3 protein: CSVKFPGVDYGYTF

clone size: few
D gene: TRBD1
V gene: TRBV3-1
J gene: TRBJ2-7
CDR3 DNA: TGTGCCAGCAGCCCCGGGACAGAGTACGAGCAGTACTTC
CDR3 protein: CASSPGTEYEQYF

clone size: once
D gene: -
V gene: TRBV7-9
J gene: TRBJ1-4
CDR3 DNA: TGTGCCAGCAGACCCCCTAAAGGCGGAGCAACTAATGAAAAACTGTTTTTT
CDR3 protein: CASRPPKGGATNEKLFF

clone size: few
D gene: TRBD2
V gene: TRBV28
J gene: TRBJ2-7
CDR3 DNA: TGTGCCACTTGGCCGGGAGGTTACGAGCAGTACTTC
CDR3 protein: CATWPGGYEQYF

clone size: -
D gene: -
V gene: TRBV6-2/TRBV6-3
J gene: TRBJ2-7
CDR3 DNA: TGTGCCGGAGCGACGGGACAAACCTACGAGCAGTACTTC
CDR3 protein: CAGATGQTYEQYF

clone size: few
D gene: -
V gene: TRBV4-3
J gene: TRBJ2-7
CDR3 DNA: TGCGCCAGCAGCCAAGCGGGAGAACACGAGCAGTACTTC
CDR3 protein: CASSQAGEHEQYF

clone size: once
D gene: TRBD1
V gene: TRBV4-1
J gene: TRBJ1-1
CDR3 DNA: TGCGCCAGCAGCCTCAGACAGGGAATCGGTACTGAAGCTTTCTTT
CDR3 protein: CASSLRQGIGTEAFF

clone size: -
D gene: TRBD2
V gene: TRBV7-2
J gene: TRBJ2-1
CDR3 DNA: TGTGCCAGCAGCGCCTGGGTAGCGGGGGGGAATAATGAGCAGTTCTTC
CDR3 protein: CASSAWVAGGNNEQFF

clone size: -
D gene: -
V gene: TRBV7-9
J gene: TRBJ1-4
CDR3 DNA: TGTGCCAGCAGCTCAATCTACCGGGACACAACAACTAATGAAAAACTGTTTTTT
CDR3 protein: CASSSIYRDTTTNEKLFF

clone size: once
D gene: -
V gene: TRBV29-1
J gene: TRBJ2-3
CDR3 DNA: TGCAGCGTTGAAGATGGCGGCAGGACCACAGATACGCAGTATTTT
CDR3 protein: CSVEDGGRTTDTQYF

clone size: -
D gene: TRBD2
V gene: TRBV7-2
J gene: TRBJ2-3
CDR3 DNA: TGTGCCAGCAGCTTGCCCTTAGCTAGCGGGGGGGCCTCATCCCCCACGCAGTATTTT
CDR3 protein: CASSLPLASGGASSPTQYF

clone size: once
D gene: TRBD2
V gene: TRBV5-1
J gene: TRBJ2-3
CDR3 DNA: TGCGCCAGCAGCCTAAATGGCGGGACTAGCAAGACAGATACGCAGTATTTT
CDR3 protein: CASSLNGGTSKTDTQYF

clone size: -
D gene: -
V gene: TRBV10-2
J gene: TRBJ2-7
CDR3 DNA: TGCGCCAGCTTCTCCGAGGGGAGCTACGAGCAGTACTTC
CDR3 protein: CASFSEGSYEQYF

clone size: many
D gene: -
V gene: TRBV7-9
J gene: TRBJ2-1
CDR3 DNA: TGTGCCAGTAGTTCGCCCGGCAATGAGCAGTTCTTC
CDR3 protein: CASSSPGNEQFF

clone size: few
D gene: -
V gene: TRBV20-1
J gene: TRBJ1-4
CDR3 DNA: TGCAGTGCTAGAGGGGGGGGTCTGGGGGAAAAACTGTTTTTT
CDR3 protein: CSARGGGLGEKLFF

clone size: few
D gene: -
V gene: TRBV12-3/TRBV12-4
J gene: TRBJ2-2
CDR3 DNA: TGTGCCAGCAGCTCCAACTCCCGGGGTTCCGGGGAGCTGTTTTTT
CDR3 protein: CASSSNSRGSGELFF

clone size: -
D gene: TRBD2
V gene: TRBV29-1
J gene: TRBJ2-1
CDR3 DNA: TGCAGCGTTGAATTTGCGGGAGGGCCTGAGCGGTACAATGAGCAGTTCTTC
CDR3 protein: CSVEFAGGPERYNEQFF

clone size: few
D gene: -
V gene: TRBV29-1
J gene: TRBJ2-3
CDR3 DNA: TGCAGCGCCAAGGGACTCCCTAGCACAGATACGCAGTATTTT
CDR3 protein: CSAKGLPSTDTQYF